This passage covers 5 T cell receptor beta chains from one sample sequenced in a study of blood T cells in healthy people across ages. The use of a sample-barcoded 5' primer and a J-beta primer mix characterized a second PCR of 7 to 11 cycles. From the 5' RACE reads, TCRdb called clonotypes with MiXCR, one entry per CDR3 protein. The sample lists more than 650,000 distinct CDR3 sequences, approximately 22% seen once, with roughly a fifth in the top ten. What was sequenced was blood. These receptors were obtained from an older man in good health.

This clonotype was detected only a few times. This chain links TRBV12-3 or TRBV12-4 with TRBJ2-5, with TRBD2 matching 9 bases. The ends lost 5 bases at V and 2 bases at J; junction bases unmatched: 3. The CDR3 is 14 amino acids. The CDR3 bases are TGTGCCAGCAGTACAGCGGGGGGTCAAGAGACCCAGTACTTC. Protein product: CASSTAGGQETQYF.

This clonotype occurred a few times. The chain couples TRBV6-1 to TRBJ2-1; D unresolved. The J call is uncertain, as TRBJ2-5 better fits the DNA end. This CDR3 has 10 amino acids. The V gene's germline CDR1 is MNHNS and CDR2 SASEGT. DNA of the CDR3: TGTGCCGCAGCAGTCCAGACCCAGTACTTC. Its translation: CAAAVQTQYF.

The sample holds a few counts of this clonotype. V and J are TRBV29-1 and TRBJ1-1; D possibly corresponds to TRBD1 (5 bases). V was pared by 4 bases and J by 0 bases, with 9 bases between. The CDR3 is 13 amino acids. The germline V gene has CDR1 SQVTM and CDR2 ANQGSEA. This chain's CDR3 is CSVGGWVNTEAFF. Here the CDR3 DNA reads TGCAGCGTTGGGGGCTGGGTGAACACTGAAGCTTTCTTT.

This clonotype was detected many times. The chain links TRBV7-9 to TRBJ2-3; D call uncertain. Deletions cut 1 base from V and 2 bases from J, with 10 bases between. CDR3 length: 15 residues. CDR1 SEHNR and CDR2 FQNEAQ come from the germline V gene (reference sequence). The CDR3 DNA follows: TGTGCCAGCAGCTTAGAGGGCCTTTACACAGATACGCAGTATTTT. Protein product: CASSLEGLYTDTQYF.

The chain uses TRBV6-6 and TRBJ2-2, with TRBD2 matching over 12 bases. V trimming: 11 bases; J trimming: 6 bases; junction bases outside the gene matches: 7. This CDR3 is 14 amino acids long. Germline loops: CDR1 MNHNY, CDR2 SVGAGI (reference sequence). The CDR3 protein is CASELAGGSGELFF. CDR3 DNA sequence: TGTGCCTCAGAACTAGCGGGGGGATCCGGGGAGCTGTTTTTT.